The 2 T cell receptor beta chains below were found in one sample sequenced in a study of technical replicates of blood from a handful of donors. Clones were read by immunoSEQ multiplex PCR, and TCRdb kept only the in-frame ones, dropping some. The sample includes 84,000 or so clones, over 90% of them seen just once. Material: T cells isolated from PBMCs. These TCRs come from a human donor in good health.

This clone was seen only once. The chain joins TRBV7-8 to TRBJ2-7, with 7 bases fitting TRBD2. The CDR3 runs 14 residues. Germline assignment: CDR1 SGHVS and CDR2 FQNEAQ. The ends lost 5 bases at V and 2 bases at J; junction bases unmatched: 6. The CDR3 DNA sequence: TGTGCCAGCAGCCCCAGCGGGGACGCCTACGAGCAGTACTTC. Translating it yields CASSPSGDAYEQYF.

The J gene is TRBJ2-5, the V gene TRBV9; the D gene is possibly TRBD2 (5 bases). The CDR3 sequence is 12 residues long. Per the germline V gene, CDR1 is SGDLS and CDR2 is YYNGEE. V dropped 7 bases and J dropped 1 base, with 8 bases sitting between them. The CDR3 spells CASGRGQETQYF. Here the CDR3 DNA reads TGTGCCAGCGGACGGGGCCAAGAGACCCAGTACTTC. Full variable domain (rest looked up from reference TRBV9 and TRBJ2-5): DSGVTQTPKHLITATGQRVTLRCSPRSGDLSVYWYQQSLDQGLQFLIQYYNGEERAKGNILERFSAQQFPDLHSELNLSSLELGDSALYFCASGRGQETQYFGPGTRLLVL.